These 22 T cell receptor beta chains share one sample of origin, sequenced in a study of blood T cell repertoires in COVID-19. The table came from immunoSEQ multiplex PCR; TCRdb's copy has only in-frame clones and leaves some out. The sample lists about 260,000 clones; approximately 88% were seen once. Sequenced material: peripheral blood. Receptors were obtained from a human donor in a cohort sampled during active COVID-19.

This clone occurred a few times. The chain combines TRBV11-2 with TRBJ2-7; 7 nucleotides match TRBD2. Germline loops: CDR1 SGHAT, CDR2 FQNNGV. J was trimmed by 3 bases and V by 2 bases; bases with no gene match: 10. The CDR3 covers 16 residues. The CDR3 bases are TGTGCCAGCAGCTTACCTCTAGCGGCTACTTTCTACGAGCAGTACTTC. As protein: CASSLPLAATFYEQYF. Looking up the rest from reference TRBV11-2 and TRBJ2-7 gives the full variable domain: EAGVAQSPRYKIIEKRQSVAFWCNPISGHATLYWYQQILGQGPKLLIQFQNNGVVDDSQLPKDRFSAERLKGVDSTLKIQPAKLEDSAVYLCASSLPLAATFYEQYFGPGTRLTVT.

CDR3 protein: CASSLFRGNTIYF. Written as DNA, the CDR3 is TGTGCCAGCAGCTTGTTTCGTGGAAACACCATATATTTT. This chain links TRBV5-6 with TRBJ1-3; D call uncertain. This CDR3 has 13 amino acids. In germline, CDR1 is SGHDT, CDR2 YYEEEE. V was pared by 1 base and J by 3 bases, with 5 bases between.

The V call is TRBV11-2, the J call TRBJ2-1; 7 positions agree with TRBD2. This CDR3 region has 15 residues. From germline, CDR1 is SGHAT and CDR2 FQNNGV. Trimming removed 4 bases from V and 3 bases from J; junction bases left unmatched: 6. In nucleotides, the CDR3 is TGTGCCAGCAGCTCGGCCGGACTAGGCTACAATGAGCAGTTCTTC. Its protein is CASSSAGLGYNEQFF.

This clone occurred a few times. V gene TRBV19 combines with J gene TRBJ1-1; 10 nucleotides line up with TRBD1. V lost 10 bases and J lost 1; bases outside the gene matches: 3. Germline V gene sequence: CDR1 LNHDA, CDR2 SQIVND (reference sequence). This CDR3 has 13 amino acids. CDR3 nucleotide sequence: TGTGCCACCCGACAGGGGGCGAACACTGAAGCTTTCTTT. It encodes CATRQGANTEAFF.

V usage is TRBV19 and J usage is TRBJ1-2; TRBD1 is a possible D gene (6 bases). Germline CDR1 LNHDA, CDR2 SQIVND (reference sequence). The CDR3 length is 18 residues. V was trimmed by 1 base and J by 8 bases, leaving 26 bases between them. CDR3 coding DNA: TGTGCCAGTAGTATAGGATCTACAGGCGGCCGGGGGGCTAAGGGCTACACCTTC. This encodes CASSIGSTGGRGAKGYTF.

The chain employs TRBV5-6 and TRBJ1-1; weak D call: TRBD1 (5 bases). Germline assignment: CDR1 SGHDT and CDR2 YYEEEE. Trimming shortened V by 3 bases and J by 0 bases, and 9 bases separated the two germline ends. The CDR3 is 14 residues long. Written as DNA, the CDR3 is TGTGCCAGCAGCTGGGACTTCCTGAACACTGAAGCTTTCTTT. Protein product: CASSWDFLNTEAFF.

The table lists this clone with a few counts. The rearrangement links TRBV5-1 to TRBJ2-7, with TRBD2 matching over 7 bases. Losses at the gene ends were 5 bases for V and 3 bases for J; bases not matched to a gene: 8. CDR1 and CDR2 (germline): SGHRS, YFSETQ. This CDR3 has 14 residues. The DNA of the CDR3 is TGCGCCAGCAGTTGGGCTAGCGGAAACTACGAGCAGTACTTC. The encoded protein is CASSWASGNYEQYF.

CDR3 sequence (DNA): TGTGCCAGCAGCTTCCGCGGGGGGAGCACAGATACGCAGTATTTT. Translating gives CASSFRGGSTDTQYF. The chain recombines TRBV7-2 with TRBJ2-3; TRBD2 matches at 8 bases. Germline CDR1 SGHTA, CDR2 FQGNSA. The CDR3 runs 15 residues. The trim removed 3 bases at V and 0 bases at J, leaving 2 bases unmatched.

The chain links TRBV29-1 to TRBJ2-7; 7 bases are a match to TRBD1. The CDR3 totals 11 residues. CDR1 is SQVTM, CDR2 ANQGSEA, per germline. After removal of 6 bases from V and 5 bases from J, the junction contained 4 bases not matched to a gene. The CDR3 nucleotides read TGCAGCGTGACAGGGTATAACGAGCAGTACTTC. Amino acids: CSVTGYNEQYF.

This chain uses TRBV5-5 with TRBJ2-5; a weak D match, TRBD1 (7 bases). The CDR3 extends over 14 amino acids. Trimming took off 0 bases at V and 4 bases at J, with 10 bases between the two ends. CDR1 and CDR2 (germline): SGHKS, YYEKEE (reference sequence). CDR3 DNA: TGTGCCAGCAGCTTGGTCCAGGGGGGAGAGACCCAGTACTTC. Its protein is CASSLVQGGETQYF.

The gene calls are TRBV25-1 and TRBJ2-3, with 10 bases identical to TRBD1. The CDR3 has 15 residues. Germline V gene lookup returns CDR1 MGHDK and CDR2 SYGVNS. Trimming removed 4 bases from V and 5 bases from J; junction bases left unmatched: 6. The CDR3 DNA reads TGTGCCAGCAGTGGAGCGGGACAGGGGAGAGATACGCAGTATTTT. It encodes CASSGAGQGRDTQYF.

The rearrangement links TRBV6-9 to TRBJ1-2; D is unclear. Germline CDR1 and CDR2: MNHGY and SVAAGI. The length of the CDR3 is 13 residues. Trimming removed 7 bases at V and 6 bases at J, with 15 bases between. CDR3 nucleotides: TGTGCCAGCATCCCTCGAGTGGGAGATGGCTACACCTTC. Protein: CASIPRVGDGYTF.

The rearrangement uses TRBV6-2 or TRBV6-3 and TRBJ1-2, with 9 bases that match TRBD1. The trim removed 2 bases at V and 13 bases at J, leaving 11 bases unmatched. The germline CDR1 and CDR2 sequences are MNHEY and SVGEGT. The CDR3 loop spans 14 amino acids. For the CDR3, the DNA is TGTGCCAGCAGTTACCCTAAACAGGGACAGGGATCCACCTTC. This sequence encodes CASSYPKQGQGSTF.

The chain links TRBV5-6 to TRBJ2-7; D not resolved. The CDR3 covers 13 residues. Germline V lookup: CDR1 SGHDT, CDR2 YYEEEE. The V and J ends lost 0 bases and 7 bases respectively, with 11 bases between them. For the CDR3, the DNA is TGTGCCAGCAGCTTGGCCGCGGCCTGGGAGCAGTACTTC. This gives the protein CASSLAAAWEQYF.

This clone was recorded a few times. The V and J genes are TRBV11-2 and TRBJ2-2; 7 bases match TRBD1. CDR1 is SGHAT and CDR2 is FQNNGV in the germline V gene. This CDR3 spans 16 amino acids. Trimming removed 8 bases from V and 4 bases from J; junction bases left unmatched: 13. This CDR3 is CASSLTGTEGTGELFF. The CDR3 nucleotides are TGTGCCAGCTCCCTCACCGGGACAGAGGGCACCGGGGAGCTGTTTTTT.

CDR3 loop: CASSRIGGLDGAFF. CDR3 DNA: TGTGCCAGCAGCCGGATAGGGGGCCTCGATGGAGCTTTCTTT. The chain links TRBV7-2 to TRBJ1-1; 7 nucleotides align to TRBD1. CDR1 SGHTA and CDR2 FQGNSA come from the germline V gene. This CDR3 comprises 14 residues. J gave up 10 bases and V 5 bases, and 13 bases lay outside the gene matches.

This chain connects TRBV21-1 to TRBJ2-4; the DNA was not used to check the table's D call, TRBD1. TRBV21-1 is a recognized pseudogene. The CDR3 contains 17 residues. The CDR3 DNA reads TGTGCCAGCAGCAAAGCCGTTGACAGGGAAGGTAGTAACATTCAGTACTTC. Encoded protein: CASSKAVDREGSNIQYF.

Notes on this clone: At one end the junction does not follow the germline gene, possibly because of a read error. CDR3 in DNA: TGTGCTAGCAGCTTACAAGAGGGCCGGACCTACGAGCAGTACTTC. Encoded protein: CASSLQEGRTYEQYF. The chain links TRBV7-7 to TRBJ2-7; D is possibly TRBD2 (5 bases). The CDR3 spans 15 residues. The germline CDR1 and CDR2 sequences are SSHAT and FNYEAQ (reference sequence).

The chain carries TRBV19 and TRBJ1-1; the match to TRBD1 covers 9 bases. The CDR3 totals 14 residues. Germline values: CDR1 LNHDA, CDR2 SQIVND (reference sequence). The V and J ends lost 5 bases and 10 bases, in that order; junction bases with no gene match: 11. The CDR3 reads CASSAQKGTGPAFF. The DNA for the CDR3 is TGTGCCAGTAGTGCACAAAAGGGGACAGGGCCAGCTTTCTTT.

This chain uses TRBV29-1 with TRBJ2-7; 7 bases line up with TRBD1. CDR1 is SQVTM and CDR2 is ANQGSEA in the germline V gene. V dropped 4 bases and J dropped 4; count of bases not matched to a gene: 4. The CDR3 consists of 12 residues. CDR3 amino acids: CSVGYRGYEQYF. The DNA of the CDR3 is TGCAGCGTTGGCTACAGGGGTTACGAGCAGTACTTC.

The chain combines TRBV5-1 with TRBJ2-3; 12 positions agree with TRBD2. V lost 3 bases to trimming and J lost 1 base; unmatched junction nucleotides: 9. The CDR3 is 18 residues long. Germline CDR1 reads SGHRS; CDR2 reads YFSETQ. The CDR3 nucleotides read TGCGCCAGCAGCTCAAGACTAGCGGGAGAGTTAGGCACAGATACGCAGTATTTT. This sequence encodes CASSSRLAGELGTDTQYF.

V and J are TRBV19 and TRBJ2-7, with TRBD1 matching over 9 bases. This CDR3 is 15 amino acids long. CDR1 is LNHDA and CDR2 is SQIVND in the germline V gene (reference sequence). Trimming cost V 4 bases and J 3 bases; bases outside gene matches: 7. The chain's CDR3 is CASSKGQGSGYEQYF. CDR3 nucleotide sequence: TGTGCCAGTAGTAAGGGACAGGGATCTGGCTACGAGCAGTACTTC.